This T cell receptor beta chain originates from a study of cytomegalovirus exposure and HLA in healthy donors. Whole-study results and caveats: An analysis done earlier found most TCR beta V segments productive about 90% or about 30% of the time.

PCR used 60 Vbeta primers and 13 Jbeta primers. The repertoire was sequenced with immunoSEQ multiplex PCR; TCRdb's copy has only in-frame clones and lacks some. The sample contains approximately 190,000 clones, about 85% of which appear only once. V gave up 1 base and J gave up 3 bases, with 16 bases separating them. The germline V gene has CDR1 SGHNT and CDR2 YYREEE (reference sequence). This CDR3 has 16 residues. This clone was recorded a few times. Its specificity is not known. The sequence came from a boy aged 2 to 9 in good health and CMV-seronegative. The specimen was PBMCs. The V gene is TRBV5-4, the J gene TRBJ1-1, with a possible D match to TRBD1 (6 bases). CDR3 sequence (DNA): TGTGCCAGCAGCTTGCCCCGAACAGGGCGGGACACTGAAGCTTTCTTT. Encoded protein: CASSLPRTGRDTEAFF.